These 17 T cell receptor beta chains were all obtained from the same sample, sequenced in a study of cytomegalovirus exposure and HLA in healthy donors. The PCR used 60 Vbeta and 13 Jbeta primers. Using immunoSEQ multiplex PCR, the repertoire was profiled, and TCRdb retains in-frame clones only, with some absent. The profile covers roughly 200,000 clones, with 87% appearing a single time and approximately 1.1% taken by the ten largest. The sample was PBMCs. The origin of the receptors is a boy younger than 10 in good health and CMV-seronegative.

This chain uses TRBV7-9 with TRBJ1-3, with D perhaps matching TRBD1 (5 bases). Germline lookup yields CDR1 SEHNR and CDR2 FQNEAQ (reference sequence). This CDR3 has 15 amino acids. V lost 3 bases and J 2 bases, leaving 11 bases between the germline ends. This CDR3 is CASSLYQGTGNTIYF. The CDR3 DNA follows: TGTGCCAGCAGCTTGTATCAGGGTACTGGAAACACCATATATTTT.

This clone was seen a single time. Within the sample, other DNA sequences also encode this same CDR3. The CDR3 sequence is CASSLTGGNQPQHF. In DNA form, the CDR3 reads TGTGCCAGCAGCTTAACAGGGGGCAATCAGCCCCAGCATTTT. This sequence joins TRBV7-3 and TRBJ1-5; possibly TRBD1 for D (5 bases). The CDR3 covers 14 residues. The germline V gene encodes CDR1 SGHTA and CDR2 FQGTGA. V lost 0 bases and J lost 2, with 5 bases in between. The entire variable domain, with the rest obtained from reference TRBV7-3 and TRBJ1-5, is as follows: GAGVSQTPSNKVTEKGKYVELRCDPISGHTALYWYRQSLGQGPEFLIYFQGTGAADDSGLPNDRFFAVRPEGSVSTLKIQRTERGDSAVYLCASSLTGGNQPQHFGDGTRLSIL.

The chain links TRBV27 to TRBJ1-5, with 9 bases aligning to TRBD1. The CDR3 extends over 15 amino acids. V shed 6 bases and J 1 base; nucleotides not matched to a gene: 4. Germline V gene sequence: CDR1 MNHEY, CDR2 SMNVEV (reference sequence). DNA of the CDR3: TGTGCCAGCAGACTGGGACAGGGAAGCAATCAGCCCCAGCATTTT. Its translation: CASRLGQGSNQPQHF.

The count of this clone is one. The gene calls are TRBV9 and TRBJ1-1, with 8 positions matching TRBD1. J was trimmed by 1 base and V by 5 bases; bases with no gene match: 4. The germline V gene has CDR1 SGDLS and CDR2 YYNGEE. CDR3 length: 14 amino acids. CDR3 sequence: CASSDDRGNTEAFF. The CDR3 DNA reads TGTGCCAGCAGTGATGACAGGGGGAACACTGAAGCTTTCTTT.

V and J are TRBV7-8 and TRBJ2-1; TRBD2 matches 7 bases. V lost 4 bases to trimming and J lost 5 bases; unmatched junction nucleotides: 17. Looked up from germline, CDR1 is SGHVS and CDR2 is FQNEAQ. The CDR3 totals 18 residues. CDR3 DNA sequence: TGTGCCAGCAGCTCCAATCGGGGGGAGGGCCGGGACCACAATGAGCAGTTCTTC. Protein product: CASSSNRGEGRDHNEQFF. The entire variable domain, with the rest obtained from reference TRBV7-8 and TRBJ2-1, is as follows: GAGVSQSPRYKVAKRGQDVALRCDPISGHVSLFWYQQALGQGPEFLTYFQNEAQLDKSGLPSDRFFAERPEGSVSTLKIQRTQQEDSAVYLCASSSNRGEGRDHNEQFFGPGTRLTVL.

Only one count was recorded for this clone. V is TRBV28 and J is TRBJ2-5; tentative D call: TRBD2 (5 bases). Looked up from germline, CDR1 is MDHEN and CDR2 is SYDVKM. Trimming cost V 4 bases and J 0 bases, with 6 bases left between them. This CDR3 comprises 13 residues. CDR3 nucleotides: TGTGCCAGCAGTTCGGGGTACCAAGAGACCCAGTACTTC. Translation: CASSSGYQETQYF.

This clone was detected only once. J is TRBJ2-3 and V is TRBV5-1; a weak D match, TRBD1 (5 bases). V lost 4 bases and J lost 8, with 14 bases in between. This CDR3 has 13 residues. Germline CDR1 is SGHRS and CDR2 is YFSETQ. The CDR3 spells CASSTQDIGTQYF. The CDR3 DNA reads as TGCGCCAGCAGCACCCAGGACATTGGTACGCAGTATTTT. The variable domain in full, with the rest retrieved from reference TRBV5-1 and TRBJ2-3, is KAGVTQTPRYLIKTRGQQVTLSCSPISGHRSVSWYQQTPGQGLQFLFEYFSETQRNKGNFPGRFSGRQFSNSRSEMNVSTLELGDSALYLCASSTQDIGTQYFGPGTRLTVL.

CDR3 in DNA: TGCGCCAGCAGTGACTACGGCTCTGGAAACACCATATATTTT. This translates into CASSDYGSGNTIYF. The chain uses TRBV5-1 and TRBJ1-3; D is unresolved. Per germline, CDR1 SGHRS and CDR2 YFSETQ. The V end lost 5 bases, the J end lost 0 bases, and 9 bases lay between the germline ends. This CDR3 has 14 amino acids.

The chain carries TRBV2 and TRBJ2-2; TRBD2 agrees at 13 bases. The CDR3 runs 19 residues. CDR1 and CDR2 (germline): SNHLY, FYNNEI. V shed 6 bases, J shed 4 bases, and the junction held 14 bases outside the gene matches. In DNA, the CDR3 is TGTGCCAGCAGCCCCCCTCCGGGACTAGCGGGGCGACGCACCGGGGAGCTGTTTTTT. Translating gives CASSPPPGLAGRRTGELFF.

This chain links TRBV2 with TRBJ1-6, with TRBD1 identical over 10 bases. CDR3 length: 15 residues. The V and J ends lost 6 bases and 9 bases, in that order; junction bases with no gene match: 8. Germline V gene sequence: CDR1 SNHLY, CDR2 FYNNEI. CDR3 in amino acids: CASRPDRGKSSPLHF. The CDR3 coding sequence is TGTGCCAGCAGACCGGACAGGGGGAAATCTTCACCCCTCCACTTT.

The rearrangement uses TRBV13 and TRBJ2-3; unclear D gene. V lost 5 bases to trimming and J lost 2 bases, with 5 bases between them. This CDR3 is 12 amino acids long. CDR1 PRHDT and CDR2 FYEKMQ come from the germline V gene (reference sequence). Here the CDR3 DNA reads TGTGCCAGCAGCCCGTCCACAGATACGCAGTATTTT. Residues: CASSPSTDTQYF. The full variable domain, with the rest looked up from reference TRBV13 and TRBJ2-3, is AAGVIQSPRHLIKEKRETATLKCYPIPRHDTVYWYQQGPGQDPQFLISFYEKMQSDKGSIPDRFSAQQFSDYHSELNMSSLELGDSALYFCASSPSTDTQYFGPGTRLTVL.

Points on this clone: Other DNA sequences of this sample code for an identical CDR3. The J gene is TRBJ2-2, the V gene TRBV5-4, with TRBD2 as a possible D gene (6 bases). CDR3 length: 15 amino acids. V was shortened by 0 bases and J by 3 bases, with 9 bases between the two germline ends. Germline CDR1 and CDR2: SGHNT and YYREEE (reference sequence). In nucleotides, the CDR3 is TGTGCCAGCAGCTTGGTCGGGGGTGACACCGGGGAGCTGTTTTTT. Residues: CASSLVGGDTGELFF.

The genes are TRBV7-6 and TRBJ2-5, with 8 bases matching TRBD1. With 5 bases clipped from V and 5 bases from J, the junction kept 7 bases outside the gene matches. The CDR3 covers 14 residues. Germline CDR1 and CDR2: SGHVS and FNYEAQ. For the CDR3, the DNA is TGTGCCAGCAGCACCCGACAGGGGTACGAGACCCAGTACTTC. Translation: CASSTRQGYETQYF.

The rearrangement links TRBV29-1 to TRBJ1-1; no firm D call. V was clipped by 6 bases and J by 3 bases, with 11 bases between them. Looked up from germline, CDR1 is SQVTM and CDR2 is ANQGSEA. There are 12 residues in the CDR3. CDR3 residues: CSVGGLYTEAFF. The CDR3 region has the DNA TGCAGCGTCGGAGGGCTTTACACTGAAGCTTTCTTT.

V is TRBV10-1 and J is TRBJ1-2, with D maybe TRBD1 (6 bases). Germline V gives CDR1 WNHNN, CDR2 SYGVQD (reference sequence). This CDR3 is 13 amino acids long. V lost 4 bases to trimming and J lost 6 bases, with 12 bases between them. DNA of the CDR3: TGCGCCAGCAGTGTAGGACAGTCGAATGGCTACACCTTC. Translated: CASSVGQSNGYTF.

The V gene is TRBV27, the J gene TRBJ2-1, with D possibly matching TRBD2 (6 bases). In germline, CDR1 is MNHEY, CDR2 SMNVEV (reference sequence). This CDR3 spans 16 amino acids. Trimming shortened V by 10 bases and J by 3 bases, and 22 bases separated the two germline ends. DNA of the CDR3: TGTGCCACCACGGGCCGAGGGAGGAGCGTCTACAATGAGCAGTTCTTC. It yields the protein CATTGRGRSVYNEQFF.

The CDR3: CATSKVGGGVYEQYF. The CDR3 DNA sequence: TGTGCCACCAGCAAAGTTGGGGGGGGAGTCTACGAGCAGTACTTC. The rearrangement uses TRBV15 and TRBJ2-7; 7 nucleotides align to TRBD2. The J segment lost 3 bases and the V segment lost 4 bases, leaving 9 bases of the junction unmatched. There are 15 residues in the CDR3. CDR1 LNHNV and CDR2 YYDKDF come from the germline V gene (reference sequence).